Listed below are T cell receptor beta chains from one sample, sequenced in a study of blood T cell repertoires in COVID-19. TCRdb's copy holds only in-frame clones and misses some; the assay was immunoSEQ multiplex PCR. The sample consists of about 37,000 clones, about nine tenths of them appearing once. The specimen was peripheral blood. The origin of the receptors is a human donor in a cohort sampled during active COVID-19. Both conserved end residues are part of each CDR3.

v_call cdr3_aa
TRBV7-2 CASSLSTVNQPQHF
TRBV6-2/TRBV6-3 CASSPRGRGNQPQHF
TRBV19 CASSIARAGYNEQFF
TRBV21-1 CASGGGYEQYF
TRBV5-6 CASSLTGVAQDTQYF
TRBV27 CASSRPPRSSGANVLTF
TRBV30 CAWSVTLPQRAEAFF
TRBV12-3/TRBV12-4 CASSLGTAQEQYF
TRBV2 CASSEAQGKRMRFEAFF
TRBV10-3 CAISERGGRTEAFF
TRBV6-1 CASSETGGRGNSPLHF
TRBV19 CASSDRGYGYTF
TRBV6-2/TRBV6-3 CASSYSAGGLVQYF
TRBV6-2/TRBV6-3 CASSYSRDRFTGELFF
TRBV4-2 CASSVALAAGSYEQYF
TRBV11-3 CASSLELAGNNEQFF
TRBV5-1 CASSSDRGEMNTEAFF
TRBV29-1 CSVEGGTLGEQYF
TRBV9 CASSAGTVYYGYTF
TRBV6-5 CASTPGGGNTEAFF
TRBV11-2 CASSLGQDTDTQYF
TRBV5-4 CASSLAGGPGAGELFF
TRBV27 CASSELRGGQPQHF
TRBV2 CASSELLAGYNEQFF
TRBV7-2 CASSPGRGTGSYNEQFF
TRBV7-2 CASSLFGRGAYEQYF
TRBV10-2 CASSETGGAQPQHF
TRBV9 CASSVLAGVGEQYF
TRBV4-1 CASSPIGSSGNTIYF
TRBV10-3 CAIRRDFGGTDTQYF
TRBV5-1 CASSFWTGNYEQYF
TRBV19 CASSRPGRTEAFF
TRBV5-4 CASSSSGSANEKLFF
TRBV28 CASNSPGIHNYGYTF
TRBV3-1/TRBV3-2 CASSQASYEQYF
TRBV9 CASSVGQGKNYEQYF
TRBV11-2 CASSLGQGAGKLFF
TRBV7-9 CASSPEGIGETQYF
TRBV9 CASSITYSSGANVLTF
TRBV10-2 CASSEGTGLEGETQYF
TRBV11-2 CASSLGQGAGGYTF
TRBV7-2 CASSWRQGDSYEQYF
TRBV11-3 CASSPRQGMGNIQYF
TRBV18 CASSPPELASPEQYF